Below, 8 T cell receptor beta chains from the same sample are listed, as sequenced in a study of blood T cell repertoires in COVID-19. Method: immunoSEQ multiplex PCR; TCRdb's copy keeps in-frame clones and lacks some. The repertoire consists of some 220,000 clones, with around 80% occurring once and the leading ten covering over 15%. The sequenced sample consisted of peripheral blood. All receptors derive from a woman at least 80 years old with active or convalescent COVID-19.

The V call is TRBV6-5, the J call TRBJ2-5; 10 nucleotides agree with TRBD2. Losses at the gene ends were 4 bases for V and 1 base for J; bases not matched to a gene: 6. Germline V gene data show CDR1 as MNHEY and CDR2 as SVGAGI. This CDR3 is built from 16 residues. The chain's CDR3 is CASSFSLAGSQETQYF. The CDR3 DNA follows: TGTGCCAGCAGTTTTTCACTAGCGGGGAGCCAAGAGACCCAGTACTTC.

This chain connects TRBV9 to TRBJ2-7; 8 bases agree with TRBD1. The CDR3 is 15 amino acids. Trimming cost V 4 bases and J 6 bases; bases outside gene matches: 12. CDR1 SGDLS and CDR2 YYNGEE come from the germline V gene. Here the CDR3 DNA reads TGTGCCAGCAGCCCCCACACGGACAGGGTAAGCGAGCAGTACTTC. Encoded protein: CASSPHTDRVSEQYF.

The V call is TRBV6-5, the J call TRBJ2-7; D perhaps matches TRBD2 (5 bases). This CDR3 is built from 12 residues. Germline loops: CDR1 MNHEY, CDR2 SVGAGI. Deletions cut 8 bases from V and 3 bases from J, with 11 bases between. The CDR3: CASGSPGYEQYF. The CDR3 bases are TGTGCCAGCGGGAGTCCGGGCTACGAGCAGTACTTC.

V is TRBV4-3 and J is TRBJ2-5; 7 bases are a match to TRBD1. The CDR3 is 15 amino acids. Unmatched junction bases numbered 2, after V lost 1 base and J lost 0 bases. The germline CDR1 and CDR2 sequences are LGHNA and YSLEER. The CDR3 is CASSQAGTDQETQYF. CDR3 bases: TGCGCCAGCAGCCAAGCCGGGACAGACCAAGAGACCCAGTACTTC.

This CDR3 is CASRPNRDILYGYTF. In DNA, the CDR3 is TGTGCCAGCAGGCCGAACAGGGACATCCTCTATGGCTACACCTTC. This chain links TRBV6-5 with TRBJ1-2, with D possibly matching TRBD1 (6 bases). The CDR3 runs 15 residues. Trimming cost V 6 bases and J 4 bases, with 18 bases left between them. Germline V gene sequence: CDR1 MNHEY, CDR2 SVGAGI.

This clone has more than one count but fewer than ten. V usage is TRBV7-2 and J usage is TRBJ2-5; TRBD2 matches 9 bases. Germline loops: CDR1 SGHTA, CDR2 FQGNSA. V trimming: 1 base; J trimming: 7 bases; junction bases outside the gene matches: 1. CDR3 length: 13 amino acids. In nucleotides, the CDR3 is TGTGCCAGCAGCTTAGATAGCGGGGGGACCCAGTACTTC. Residues: CASSLDSGGTQYF.

This chain links TRBV7-8 with TRBJ2-5; 7 positions agree with TRBD1. The CDR3 runs to 14 residues. Trimming at V came to 5 bases and at J to 5 bases, leaving 8 bases not matched to a gene. Germline V lookup: CDR1 SGHVS, CDR2 FQNEAQ. The CDR3 region is CASSPRQGRETQYF. As DNA, the CDR3 is TGTGCCAGCAGCCCTAGACAGGGTCGGGAGACCCAGTACTTC. The whole variable domain, filled in from reference TRBV7-8 and TRBJ2-5, reads GAGVSQSPRYKVAKRGQDVALRCDPISGHVSLFWYQQALGQGPEFLTYFQNEAQLDKSGLPSDRFFAERPEGSVSTLKIQRTQQEDSAVYLCASSPRQGRETQYFGPGTRLLVL.

The genes are TRBV6-5 and TRBJ2-7; unclear D gene. This CDR3 has 14 residues. Germline V gene data show CDR1 as MNHEY and CDR2 as SVGAGI. V lost 5 bases and J lost 0, with 11 bases in between. CDR3 region: CASSPIAVSYEQYF. Written as DNA, the CDR3 is TGTGCCAGCAGTCCCATTGCAGTCTCCTACGAGCAGTACTTC.